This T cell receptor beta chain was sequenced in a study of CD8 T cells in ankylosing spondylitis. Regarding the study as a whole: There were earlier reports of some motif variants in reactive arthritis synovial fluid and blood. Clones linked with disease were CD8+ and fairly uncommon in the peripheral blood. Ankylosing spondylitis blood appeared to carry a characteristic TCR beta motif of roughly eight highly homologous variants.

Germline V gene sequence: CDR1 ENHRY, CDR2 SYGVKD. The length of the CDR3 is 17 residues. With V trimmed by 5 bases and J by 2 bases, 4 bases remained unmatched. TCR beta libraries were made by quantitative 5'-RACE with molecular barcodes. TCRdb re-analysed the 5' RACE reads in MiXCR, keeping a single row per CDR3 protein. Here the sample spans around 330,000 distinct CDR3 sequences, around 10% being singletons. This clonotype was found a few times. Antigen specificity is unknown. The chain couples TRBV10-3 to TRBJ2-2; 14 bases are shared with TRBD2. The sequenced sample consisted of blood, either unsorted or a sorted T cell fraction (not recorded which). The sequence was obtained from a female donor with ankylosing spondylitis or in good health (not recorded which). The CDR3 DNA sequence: TGTGCCATCAGTTGGACTAGCGGGGGGAAAAACACCGGGGAGCTGTTTTTT. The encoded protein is CAISWTSGGKNTGELFF.